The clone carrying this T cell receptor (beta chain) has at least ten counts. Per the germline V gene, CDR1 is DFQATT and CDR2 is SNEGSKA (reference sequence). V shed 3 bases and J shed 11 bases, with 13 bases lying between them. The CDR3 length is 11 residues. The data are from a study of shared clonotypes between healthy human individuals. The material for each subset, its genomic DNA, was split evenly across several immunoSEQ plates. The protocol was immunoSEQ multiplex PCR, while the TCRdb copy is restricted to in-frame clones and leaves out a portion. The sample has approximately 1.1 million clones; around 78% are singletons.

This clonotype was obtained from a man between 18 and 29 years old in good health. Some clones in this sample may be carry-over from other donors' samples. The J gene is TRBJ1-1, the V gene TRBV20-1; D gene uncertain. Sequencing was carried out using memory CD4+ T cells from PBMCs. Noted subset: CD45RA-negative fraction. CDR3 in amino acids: CSASQTMLAFF. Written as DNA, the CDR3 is TGCAGTGCTAGCCAGACGATGTTGGCTTTCTTT.